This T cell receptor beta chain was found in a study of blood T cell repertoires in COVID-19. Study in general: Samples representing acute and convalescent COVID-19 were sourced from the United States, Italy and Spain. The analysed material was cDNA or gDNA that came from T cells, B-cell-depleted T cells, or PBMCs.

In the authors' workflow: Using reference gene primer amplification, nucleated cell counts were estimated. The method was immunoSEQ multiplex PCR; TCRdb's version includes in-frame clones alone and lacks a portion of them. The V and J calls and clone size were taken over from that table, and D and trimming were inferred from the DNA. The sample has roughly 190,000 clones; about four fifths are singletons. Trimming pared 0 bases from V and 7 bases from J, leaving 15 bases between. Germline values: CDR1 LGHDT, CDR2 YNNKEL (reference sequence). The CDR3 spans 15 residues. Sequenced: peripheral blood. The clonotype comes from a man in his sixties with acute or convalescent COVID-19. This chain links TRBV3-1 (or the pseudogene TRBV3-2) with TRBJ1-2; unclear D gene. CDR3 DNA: TGTGCCAGCAGCCAAGATGGAGGAAGGGTACTTGGCTACACCTTC. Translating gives CASSQDGGRVLGYTF.